Following are 15 T cell receptor beta chains from one sample sequenced in a study of T cell responses to AZD1222 COVID-19 vaccine. This table comes from immunoSEQ multiplex PCR, and its TCRdb copy is limited to in-frame clones, with some not included. In the table there are about 140,000 clones, more than 80% of which are singletons. Source: peripheral blood, taken 28 days after the second dose of the MenACWY control vaccine. These TCRs come from an adult who received the MenACWY meningococcal vaccine as a control.

This chain connects TRBV7-2 to TRBJ2-1, with a possible D match to TRBD1 (5 bases). This CDR3 is built from 15 residues. The V end was cut by 2 bases, the J end by 5 bases, with 13 bases between. Germline V gene data show CDR1 as SGHTA and CDR2 as FQGNSA. The DNA of the CDR3 is TGTGCCAGCAGCTTATCCACAGGACCTCACAATGAGCAGTTCTTC. Amino acids: CASSLSTGPHNEQFF.

This clone occurred a few times. In DNA form, the CDR3 reads TGTGCCAGCAGCGTAGAACCGGAGAACACTGAAGCTTTCTTT. Translating it yields CASSVEPENTEAFF. The chain couples TRBV9 to TRBJ1-1, with D unclear. The CDR3 runs 14 residues. The germline CDR1 and CDR2 sequences are SGDLS and YYNGEE. V lost 0 bases, J lost 1 base, and 7 bases lay in between. Combining the CDR3 with reference TRBV9 and TRBJ1-1 gives the whole variable domain DSGVTQTPKHLITATGQRVTLRCSPRSGDLSVYWYQQSLDQGLQFLIQYYNGEERAKGNILERFSAQQFPDLHSELNLSSLELGDSALYFCASSVEPENTEAFFGQGTRLTVV.

About this clone itself: This sample also contains other DNA sequences that code for the same CDR3. The chain has TRBV7-9 and TRBJ1-3; no clear D. Germline V gene sequence: CDR1 SEHNR, CDR2 FQNEAQ (reference sequence). V shed 5 bases and J shed 0 bases, with 8 bases lying between them. The CDR3 loop spans 14 amino acids. The CDR3 DNA sequence: TGTGCCAGCAGCCTGGCTGGCTCTGGAAACACCATATATTTT. Its protein is CASSLAGSGNTIYF.

The rearrangement uses TRBV5-1 and TRBJ2-1, with no clear D. Trimming left V 2 bases short and J 7 bases short, with 13 bases between. Germline V gene lookup returns CDR1 SGHRS and CDR2 YFSETQ. The CDR3 has 14 amino acids. The CDR3 loop reads CASSLGDTKNEQFF. CDR3 nucleotide sequence: TGCGCCAGCAGCTTAGGAGACACCAAGAATGAGCAGTTCTTC.

The J gene is TRBJ1-6, the V gene TRBV7-2, with a weak D call TRBD1 (5 bases). The ends were cut back, 4 bases at V and 4 bases at J, with 8 bases in the middle. The CDR3 consists of 14 residues. Germline V lookup: CDR1 SGHTA, CDR2 FQGNSA. For the CDR3, the DNA is TGTGCCAGCAGCTCCGGGGCATATAATTCACCCCTCCACTTT. Residues: CASSSGAYNSPLHF.

V gene TRBV19 combines with J gene TRBJ2-7; 10 bases fit TRBD1. The germline V gene encodes CDR1 LNHDA and CDR2 SQIVND (reference sequence). The V gene end was trimmed by 5 bases and the J gene end by 4 bases; junction bases not matched to a gene: 5. The CDR3 spans 14 residues. CDR3 sequence: CASSPRQGAYEQYF. In DNA form, the CDR3 reads TGTGCCAGTAGTCCAAGACAGGGGGCGTACGAGCAGTACTTC.

The chain joins TRBV2 to TRBJ2-1; maybe TRBD1 (6 bases). Trimming pared 6 bases from V and 10 bases from J, leaving 25 bases between. The CDR3 has 16 amino acids. Germline CDR1 SNHLY, CDR2 FYNNEI. CDR3 in amino acids: CASSSWARGQGIEQFF. CDR3 sequence (DNA): TGTGCCAGCAGCAGCTGGGCCAGGGGCCAAGGCATCGAGCAGTTCTTC. Full variable domain (remainder filled in from reference TRBV2 and TRBJ2-1): EPEVTQTPSHQVTQMGQEVILRCVPISNHLYFYWYRQILGQKVEFLVSFYNNEISEKSEIFDDQFSVERPDGSNFTLKIRSTKLEDSAMYFCASSSWARGQGIEQFFGPGTRLTVL.

The rearrangement links TRBV5-1 to TRBJ2-3, with D possibly being TRBD2 (5 bases). The CDR3 is 15 residues long. V was trimmed by 1 base and J by 1 base, leaving 10 bases between them. The germline gives CDR1 SGHRS, CDR2 YFSETQ. CDR3 bases: TGCGCCAGCAGCTTGATCCGGGGAGGCACAGATACGCAGTATTTT. This codes for CASSLIRGGTDTQYF.

This clone has just a few counts. The rearrangement joins TRBV29-1 to TRBJ2-3, with D perhaps matching TRBD1 (6 bases). This CDR3 comprises 15 residues. Germline CDR1 is SQVTM and CDR2 is ANQGSEA. V was cut by 6 bases and J by 4 bases, with 20 bases left in between. CDR3 amino acids: CSVRDIAVGADTQYF. In DNA form, the CDR3 reads TGCAGCGTAAGGGACATAGCAGTGGGCGCAGATACGCAGTATTTT.

This clone was detected once. The rearrangement links TRBV28 to TRBJ1-4; the D is unclear. This CDR3 has 15 residues. V was clipped by 6 bases and J by 3 bases, with 14 bases between them. Germline values: CDR1 MDHEN, CDR2 SYDVKM. CDR3 in DNA: TGTGCCAGCAGCTACAACCTGGCAGCTAATGAAAAACTGTTTTTT. Amino acid sequence: CASSYNLAANEKLFF.

CDR3 residues: CASSPQRTSGIHTQYF. Written as DNA, the CDR3 is TGTGCCAGCAGCCCCCAAAGGACTAGCGGCATACATACGCAGTATTTT. The rearrangement uses TRBV7-3 and TRBJ2-3; the match to TRBD2 covers 10 bases. The ends lost 5 bases at V and 7 bases at J; junction bases unmatched: 12. The length of the CDR3 is 16 residues. Germline V gives CDR1 SGHTA, CDR2 FQGTGA.

The chain joins TRBV28 to TRBJ2-2; tentative D call: TRBD2 (5 bases). Trimming shortened V by 7 bases and J by 5 bases, and 11 bases separated the two germline ends. Germline V lookup: CDR1 MDHEN, CDR2 SYDVKM. The CDR3 extends over 13 amino acids. The CDR3 loop reads CASKEGGTGELFF. CDR3 in DNA: TGTGCCAGCAAGGAAGGCGGGACCGGGGAGCTGTTTTTT.

This clone was observed once. The V gene is TRBV14, the J gene TRBJ2-1; TRBD2 aligns across 9 bases. This CDR3 spans 13 amino acids. Germline values: CDR1 SGHDN, CDR2 FVKESK. V trimming: 11 bases; J trimming: 6 bases; junction bases outside the gene matches: 8. CDR3 protein: CASGGGAGNEQFF. CDR3 nucleotides: TGTGCCTCTGGCGGGGGGGCCGGCAATGAGCAGTTCTTC.

The chain combines TRBV28 with TRBJ2-7; the D is unclear. Germline V gene sequence: CDR1 MDHEN, CDR2 SYDVKM. The ends were cut back, 5 bases at V and 0 bases at J, with 5 bases in the middle. This CDR3 is 12 amino acids long. The CDR3, as DNA: TGTGCCAGCAGTGTCACCTCCTACGAGCAGTACTTC. It is translated as CASSVTSYEQYF.

The chain has TRBV19 and TRBJ1-2; no reliable D call. Germline loops: CDR1 LNHDA, CDR2 SQIVND (reference sequence). Trimming left V 4 bases short and J 4 bases short, with 4 bases between. The CDR3 covers 11 residues. CDR3 sequence: CASSTSYGYTF. In nucleotides, the CDR3 is TGTGCCAGTAGTACCAGCTATGGCTACACCTTC.